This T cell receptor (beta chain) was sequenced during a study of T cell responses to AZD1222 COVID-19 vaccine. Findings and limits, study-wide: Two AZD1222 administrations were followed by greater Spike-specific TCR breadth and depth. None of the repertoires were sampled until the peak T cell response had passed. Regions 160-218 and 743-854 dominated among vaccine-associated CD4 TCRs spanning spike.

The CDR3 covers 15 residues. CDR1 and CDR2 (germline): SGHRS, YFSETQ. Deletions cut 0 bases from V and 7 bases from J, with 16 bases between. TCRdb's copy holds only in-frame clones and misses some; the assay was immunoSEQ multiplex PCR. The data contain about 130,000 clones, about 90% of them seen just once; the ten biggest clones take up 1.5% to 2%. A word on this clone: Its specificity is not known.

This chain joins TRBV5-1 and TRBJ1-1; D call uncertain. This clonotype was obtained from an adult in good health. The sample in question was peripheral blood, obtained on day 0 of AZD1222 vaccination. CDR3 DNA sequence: TGCGCCAGCAGCTTGGCCGAAGGGTTCGGCAATGAAGCTTTCTTT. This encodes CASSLAEGFGNEAFF.